These 8 T cell receptor beta chains were sequenced from one sample in a study of blood T cell repertoires in COVID-19. Clones were read by immunoSEQ multiplex PCR, and TCRdb kept only the in-frame ones, dropping some. Of roughly 340,000 clones listed, about 90% are singletons. The material sequenced was peripheral blood. These receptors were obtained from a woman between 45 and 60 years old with COVID-19, enrolled during active disease.

Remarks on this clone: One end of the junction is discordant with germline, which a read error may explain. V is TRBV6-1 and J is TRBJ1-5; unclear D gene. CDR1 is MNHNS, CDR2 SASEGT, per germline. The CDR3 has 15 residues. CDR3 in amino acids: CASSEVGGWEQPQHF. As DNA, the CDR3 is TGTGCCAGCAGCGAAGTGGGAGGGTGGGAACAGCCCCAGCATTTT.

The rearrangement joins TRBV6-6 to TRBJ2-6; the match to TRBD2 covers 8 bases. V gave up 7 bases and J gave up 3 bases; unmatched junction bases: 8. The CDR3 has 16 amino acids. Germline V gene sequence: CDR1 MNHNY, CDR2 SVGAGI (reference sequence). CDR3 nucleotide sequence: TGTGCCAGCAATGCGGGAGGCAGGGGTGGGGCCAACGTCCTGACTTTC. Protein sequence: CASNAGGRGGANVLTF.

The chain has TRBV15 and TRBJ2-7; TRBD1 aligns across 8 bases. Trimming took 0 bases from V and 6 from J; bases not matched to a gene: 7. CDR1 and CDR2 (germline): LNHNV, YYDKDF (reference sequence). This CDR3 has 15 amino acids. The CDR3 spells CATSRDDFGTGEQYF. The CDR3 DNA reads TGTGCCACCAGCAGAGATGATTTCGGGACAGGCGAGCAGTACTTC. The whole variable domain, remainder taken from reference TRBV15 and TRBJ2-7, is DAMVIQNPRYQVTQFGKPVTLSCSQTLNHNVMYWYQQKSSQAPKLLFHYYDKDFNNEADTPDNFQSRRPNTSFCFLDIRSPGLGDTAMYLCATSRDDFGTGEQYFGPGTRLTVT.

The J gene is TRBJ2-1, the V gene TRBV19; TRBD2 aligns across 9 bases. Germline CDR1 and CDR2: LNHDA and SQIVND (reference sequence). The CDR3 has 15 amino acids. Germline trimming cut 3 bases from V and 6 bases from J; bases unmatched to any gene: 6. For the CDR3, the DNA is TGTGCCAGTAGTATGGGGAGCGGGAGGCGCAATGAGCAGTTCTTC. It specifies CASSMGSGRRNEQFF.

This chain links TRBV18 with TRBJ2-4; D unclear. This CDR3 spans 18 amino acids. CDR1 and CDR2 (germline): KGHSH, LQKENI. The V gene lost 3 bases and the J gene lost 0 bases, with 18 bases spanning the gap. The CDR3 region is CASSPSSSLILAKNIQYF. The DNA for the CDR3 is TGTGCCAGCTCACCCTCGTCTTCTTTAATACTAGCCAAAAACATTCAGTACTTC.

V is TRBV4-2 and J is TRBJ2-4; D may be TRBD2 (5 bases). From germline, CDR1 is LGHNA and CDR2 YNFKEQ. CDR3 length: 16 amino acids. V lost 1 base, J lost 0 bases, and 10 bases lay in between. The CDR3 loop reads CASSQGTEVAKNIQYF. CDR3 nucleotides: TGTGCCAGCAGCCAAGGGACTGAAGTAGCCAAAAACATTCAGTACTTC.

This CDR3 reads CASSPSNLRSGANVLTF. The CDR3 bases are TGTGCCAGCTCACCAAGTAATTTGAGGTCTGGGGCCAACGTCCTGACTTTC. This chain uses TRBV18 with TRBJ2-6; D uncertain. The CDR3 runs to 17 residues. The germline V gene encodes CDR1 KGHSH and CDR2 LQKENI. The V end lost 2 bases, the J end lost 1 base, and 12 bases lay between the germline ends.

The CDR3: CASSLVSGLRYEQYF. The DNA of the CDR3 is TGTGCCAGCAGCTTAGTATCTGGGCTAAGGTACGAGCAGTACTTC. V gene TRBV7-8 combines with J gene TRBJ2-7, with unresolved D. The germline CDR1 and CDR2 sequences are SGHVS and FQNEAQ. Between the trimmed V and J ends, which lost 1 base and 4 bases, there was a span of 14 bases. CDR3 length: 15 amino acids.